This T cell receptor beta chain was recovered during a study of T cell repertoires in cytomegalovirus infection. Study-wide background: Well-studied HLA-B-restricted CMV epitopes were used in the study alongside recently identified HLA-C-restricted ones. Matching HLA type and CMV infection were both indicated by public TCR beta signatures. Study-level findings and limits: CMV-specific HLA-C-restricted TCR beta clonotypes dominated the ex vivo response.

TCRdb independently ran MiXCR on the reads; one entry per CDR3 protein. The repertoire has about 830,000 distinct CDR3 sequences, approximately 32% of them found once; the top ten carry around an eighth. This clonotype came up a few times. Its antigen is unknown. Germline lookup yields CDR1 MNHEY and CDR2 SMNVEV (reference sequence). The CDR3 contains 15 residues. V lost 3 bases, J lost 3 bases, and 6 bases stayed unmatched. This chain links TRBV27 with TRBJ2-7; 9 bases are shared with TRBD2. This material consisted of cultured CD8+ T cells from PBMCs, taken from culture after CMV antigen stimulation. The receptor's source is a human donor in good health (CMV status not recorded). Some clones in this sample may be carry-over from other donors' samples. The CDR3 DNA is TGTGCCAGCAGTTTGGCGCGGGGGGGCCGCTACGAGCAGTACTTC. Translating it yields CASSLARGGRYEQYF.